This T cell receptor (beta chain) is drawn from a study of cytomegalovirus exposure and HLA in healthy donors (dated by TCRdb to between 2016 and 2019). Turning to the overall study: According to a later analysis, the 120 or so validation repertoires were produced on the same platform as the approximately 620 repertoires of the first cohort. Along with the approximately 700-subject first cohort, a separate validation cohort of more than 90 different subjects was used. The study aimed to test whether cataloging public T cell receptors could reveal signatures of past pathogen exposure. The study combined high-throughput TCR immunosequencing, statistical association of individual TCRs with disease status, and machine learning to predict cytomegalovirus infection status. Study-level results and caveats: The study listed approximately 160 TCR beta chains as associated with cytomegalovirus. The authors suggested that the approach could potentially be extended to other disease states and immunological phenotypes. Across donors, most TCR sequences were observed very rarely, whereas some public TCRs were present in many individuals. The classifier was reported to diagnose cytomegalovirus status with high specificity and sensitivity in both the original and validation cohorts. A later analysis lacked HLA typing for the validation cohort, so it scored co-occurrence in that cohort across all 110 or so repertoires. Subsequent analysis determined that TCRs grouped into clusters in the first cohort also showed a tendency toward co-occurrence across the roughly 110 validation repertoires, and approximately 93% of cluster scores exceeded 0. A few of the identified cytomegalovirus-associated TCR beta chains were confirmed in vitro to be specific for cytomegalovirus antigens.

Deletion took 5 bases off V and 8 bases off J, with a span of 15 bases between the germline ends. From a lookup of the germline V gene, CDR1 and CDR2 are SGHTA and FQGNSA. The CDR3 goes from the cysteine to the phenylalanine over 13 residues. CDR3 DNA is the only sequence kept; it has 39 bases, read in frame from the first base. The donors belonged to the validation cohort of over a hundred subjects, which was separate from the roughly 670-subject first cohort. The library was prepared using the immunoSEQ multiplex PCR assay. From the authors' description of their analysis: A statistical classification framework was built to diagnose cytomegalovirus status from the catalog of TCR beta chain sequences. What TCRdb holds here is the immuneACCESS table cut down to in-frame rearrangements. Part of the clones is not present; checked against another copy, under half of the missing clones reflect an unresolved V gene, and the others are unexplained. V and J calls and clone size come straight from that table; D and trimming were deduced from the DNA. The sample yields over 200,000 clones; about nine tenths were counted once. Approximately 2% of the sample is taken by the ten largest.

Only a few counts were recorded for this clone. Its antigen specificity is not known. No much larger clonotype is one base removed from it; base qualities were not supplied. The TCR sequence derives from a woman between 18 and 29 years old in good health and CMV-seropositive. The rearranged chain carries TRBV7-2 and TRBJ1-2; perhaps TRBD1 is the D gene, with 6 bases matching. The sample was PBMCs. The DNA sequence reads TGTGCCAGCAGCCAACCAGGGGATCAGGGCTACACCTTC. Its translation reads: CASSQPGDQGYTF.